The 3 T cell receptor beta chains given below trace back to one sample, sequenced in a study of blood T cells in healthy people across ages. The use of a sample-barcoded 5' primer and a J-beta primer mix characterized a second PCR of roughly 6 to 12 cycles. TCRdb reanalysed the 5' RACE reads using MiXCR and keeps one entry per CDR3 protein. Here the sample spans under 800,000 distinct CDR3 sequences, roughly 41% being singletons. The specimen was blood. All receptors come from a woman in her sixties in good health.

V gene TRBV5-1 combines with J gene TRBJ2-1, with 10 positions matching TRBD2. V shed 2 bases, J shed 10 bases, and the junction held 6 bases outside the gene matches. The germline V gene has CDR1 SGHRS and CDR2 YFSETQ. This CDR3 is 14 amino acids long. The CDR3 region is CASSLEREGHEQFF. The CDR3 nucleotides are TGCGCCAGCAGCTTAGAGCGGGAGGGCCACGAGCAGTTCTTC.

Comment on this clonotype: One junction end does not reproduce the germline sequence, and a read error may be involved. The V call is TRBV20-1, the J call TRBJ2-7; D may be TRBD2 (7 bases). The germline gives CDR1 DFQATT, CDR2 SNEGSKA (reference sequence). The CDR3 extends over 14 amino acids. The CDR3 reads CSARGGESSYEQYF. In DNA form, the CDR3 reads TGCAGTGCCAGAGGGGGGGAGAGCTCCTACGAGCAGTACTTC.

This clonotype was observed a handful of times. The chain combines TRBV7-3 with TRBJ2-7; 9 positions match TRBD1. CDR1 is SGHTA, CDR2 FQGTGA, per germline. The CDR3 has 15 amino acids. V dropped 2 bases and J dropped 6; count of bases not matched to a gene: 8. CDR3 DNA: TGTGCCAGCAGCTTACAGGACAGGGGAAGTTCCGAGCAGTACTTC. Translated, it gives CASSLQDRGSSEQYF.